This is a list of T cell receptor beta chains from one sample in a study of immune evolution from preneoplasia to lung adenocarcinoma. Repertoires were generated with immunoSEQ multiplex PCR, while TCRdb's copy carries only in-frame clones and drops some. This sample has under 10,000 clones, with roughly 80% found just once. The sequenced sample was FFPE minimally invasive lung adenocarcinoma tissue. The receptors stem from a person between 70 and 80 years old with lung adenocarcinoma. Each CDR3 is given with its conserved first and last residue. A D gene is named only where the DNA matches it firmly. Expanded clones are given a class, and other clones once, few, many or no size at all.

TRBV28	few	14	-	TRBJ1-4	TGTGCCAGCACCACCGTAGGGGGTGGAGAAAAACTGTTTTTT	CASTTVGGGEKLFF
TRBV29-1	-	12	-	TRBJ2-5	TGCAGCGTTGATTTACGAGGAGAGACCCAGTACTTC	CSVDLRGETQYF
TRBV7-8	-	18	TRBD2	TRBJ2-6	TGTGCCAGCAGCTTAGCGGGACTAGATTTCTCTGGGGCCAACGTCCTGACTTTC	CASSLAGLDFSGANVLTF
TRBV6-5	-	13	TRBD1	TRBJ2-7	TGTGCCAGCAGTTGGGGACAGGGCTACGAGCAGTACTTC	CASSWGQGYEQYF
TRBV2	-	14	TRBD1	TRBJ1-1	TGTGCCAGCAGTGAAGAGGGGGCCGCGACTGAAGCTTTCTTT	CASSEEGAATEAFF
TRBV6-1	-	17	-	TRBJ1-1	TGTGCCAGCAGTGAAGCGCTTCGGCAGTTCGAGAACACTGAAGCTTTCTTT	CASSEALRQFENTEAFF
TRBV30	few	13	-	TRBJ1-4	TGTGCCTGGGGTTGGACAGCGGATGAAAAACTGTTTTTT	CAWGWTADEKLFF
TRBV5-1	-	14	-	TRBJ2-7	TGCGCCAGCAGCTTGGGGGATTCAGCCTACGAGCAGTACTTC	CASSLGDSAYEQYF
TRBV30	-	16	-	TRBJ2-4	TGTGCCTGGAGGGTGGGAGAAGGACTAGCCAAAAACATTCAGTACTTC	CAWRVGEGLAKNIQYF
TRBV6-5	-	12	-	TRBJ2-5	TGTGCCAGTCATAACCTGGGGGGGACCCAGTACTTC	CASHNLGGTQYF
TRBV10-1	-	13	-	TRBJ2-5	TGCGCCAGCAGTTTCCAGGGAGGCGAGACCCAGTACTTC	CASSFQGGETQYF
TRBV6-6	-	14	-	TRBJ1-3	TGTGCCAGCAGCAAGGCCGAGTCTGGAAACACCATATATTTT	CASSKAESGNTIYF
TRBV6-6	-	15	-	TRBJ1-4	TGTGCCAGCAGTACCCAACAGGGAGGAAATGAAAAACTGTTTTTT	CASSTQQGGNEKLFF
TRBV5-1	-	13	TRBD2	TRBJ2-1	TGCGCCAGCAGAGGTAGCGGGGCAGATGAGCAGTTCTTC	CASRGSGADEQFF
TRBV9	-	12	TRBD1	TRBJ1-1	TGTGCCAGCAGCGGGGACAGTCTAGAAGCTTTCTTT	CASSGDSLEAFF
TRBV5-1	-	15	TRBD1	TRBJ1-1	TGCGCCAGCACCAGGGACAGGGGGTTTGGCACTGAAGCTTTCTTT	CASTRDRGFGTEAFF
TRBV30	-	12	-	TRBJ1-2	TGTGCCTGGAGTCCACCTAGCTTGGGCTACACCTTC	CAWSPPSLGYTF
TRBV11-2	few	17	TRBD2	TRBJ2-5	TGTGCCAGCAGCTTGCAGGCGGGGGGGCTGGGGCAAGAGACCCAGTACTTC	CASSLQAGGLGQETQYF
TRBV7-3	once	15	-	TRBJ2-1	TGTGCCACCGCTACAGGTCCTAGCTCCTACAATGAGCAGTTCTTC	CATATGPSSYNEQFF
TRBV19	once	14	-	TRBJ1-1	TGTGCCAGTCGTCTCGGGGGCGCGGACACTGAAGCTTTCTTT	CASRLGGADTEAFF
TRBV6-5	-	14	TRBD2	TRBJ2-3	TGTGCCAGCACGAAAGCGGGGGTCACAGATACGCAGTATTTT	CASTKAGVTDTQYF
TRBV9	-	14	-	TRBJ1-1	TGTGCCAGCAGCGTAGGGGGGGCGCCGGCTGAAGCTTTCTTT	CASSVGGAPAEAFF
TRBV5-8	-	16	-	TRBJ1-2	TGTGCCAGCAGTTTGGACAGCGCGCGCCCGAACTATGGCTACACCTTC	CASSLDSARPNYGYTF
TRBV28	-	14	-	TRBJ1-2	TGTGCCAGCAGTCTACATAGGACGGGATGGGGCTACACCTTC	CASSLHRTGWGYTF
TRBV4-2	once	15	TRBD2	TRBJ2-1	TGTGCCAGCAGCCAAGATATCGGGACTAGCGGGGGTCAGTTCTTC	CASSQDIGTSGGQFF
TRBV9	-	12	-	TRBJ2-3	TGTGCCAGCAGCGTAACGGCAGATACGCAGTATTTT	CASSVTADTQYF
TRBV10-3	-	14	-	TRBJ2-2	TGTGCCATCAGCCGAGACACTCTCACCGGGGAGCTGTTTTTT	CAISRDTLTGELFF
TRBV4-1	-	18	TRBD1	TRBJ1-3	TGCGCCAGCAGCCGGGACCCCGGGACAGGGACGTCTGGAAACACCATATATTTT	CASSRDPGTGTSGNTIYF
TRBV6-5	-	13	-	TRBJ1-1	TGTGCCAGCAGTGACGTCATGAACACTGAAGCTTTCTTT	CASSDVMNTEAFF
TRBV6-5	-	15	TRBD2	TRBJ2-1	TGTGCCAGCAGTTACGGGACTAGCGGGATCGGTGAGCAGTTCTTC	CASSYGTSGIGEQFF
TRBV11-3	-	13	-	TRBJ2-5	TGTGCCAGCAGCTTAACTATTCGGGAGACCCAGTACTTC	CASSLTIRETQYF
TRBV30	-	13	-	TRBJ1-3	TGTGCCTGTGAAAGGGGATCTGGAAACACCATATATTTT	CACERGSGNTIYF